This T cell receptor beta chain was obtained from a study of type 1 and type 2 diabetes patients. Anyone with other autoimmune disease or infection in the prior four weeks was excluded. This CDR3 contains 14 residues. V lost 7 bases and J 2 bases, leaving 14 bases between the germline ends. Germline CDR1 reads SNHLY; CDR2 reads FYNNEI. PCR was run on genomic DNA. The TCR beta CDR3 region was amplified using 30 forward and 13 reverse primers. TCRdb recomputed calls from the multiplex PCR reads with MiXCR, one row per CDR3 protein. The sample has fewer than 300,000 distinct CDR3 sequences, around 50% seen once.

Source material: peripheral blood mononuclear cells (PBMCs). The sequence came from a man younger than 35 with type 2 diabetes. V and J are TRBV2 and TRBJ1-2, with a weak D call TRBD1 (5 bases). DNA for the CDR3: TGTGCCAGCATTCGGGACGGATACAACTATGGCTACACCTTC. Its translation is CASIRDGYNYGYTF.